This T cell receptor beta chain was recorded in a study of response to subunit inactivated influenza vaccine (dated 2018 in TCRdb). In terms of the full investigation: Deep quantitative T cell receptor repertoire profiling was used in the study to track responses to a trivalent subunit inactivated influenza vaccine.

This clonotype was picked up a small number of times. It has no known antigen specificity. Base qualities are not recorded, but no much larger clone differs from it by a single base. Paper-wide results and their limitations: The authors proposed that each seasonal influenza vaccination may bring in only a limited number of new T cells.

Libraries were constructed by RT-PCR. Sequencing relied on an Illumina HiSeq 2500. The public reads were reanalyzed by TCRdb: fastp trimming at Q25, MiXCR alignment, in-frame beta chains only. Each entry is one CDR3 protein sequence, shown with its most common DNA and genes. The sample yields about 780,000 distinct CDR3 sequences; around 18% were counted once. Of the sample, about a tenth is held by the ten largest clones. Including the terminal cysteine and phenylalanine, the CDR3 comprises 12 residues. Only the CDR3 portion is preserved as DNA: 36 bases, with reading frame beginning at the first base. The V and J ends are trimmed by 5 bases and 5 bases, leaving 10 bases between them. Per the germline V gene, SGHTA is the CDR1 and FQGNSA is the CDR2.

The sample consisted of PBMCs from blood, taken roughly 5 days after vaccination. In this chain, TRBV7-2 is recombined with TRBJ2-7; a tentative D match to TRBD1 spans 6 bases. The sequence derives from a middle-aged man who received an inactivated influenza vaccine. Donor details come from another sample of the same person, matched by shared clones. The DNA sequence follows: TGTGCCAGCAGCACCTACAGGGACGAGCAGTACTTC. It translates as CASSTYRDEQYF.